The entry below gives a single TCR beta chain sequence along with its context. What it recognizes is unknown. This sample was included in a study of human thymus T cells. This CDR3 comprises 15 residues. The J segment lost 6 bases and the V segment lost 4 bases, leaving 11 bases of the junction unmatched. Germline CDR1 and CDR2: SGHRS and YFSETQ. Study-wide results and caveats: Apparent bias marked the V and J gene usage of thymic and blood repertoires.

Generated by immunoSEQ multiplex PCR, the TCRdb table keeps only in-frame clones and is missing some. This table has 54,000 or so clones, 90% to 95% appearing once. The donors were infants in Finland with congenital heart defects, otherwise immunologically healthy. Half of the eight donors gave 0.5-1 mL blood during surgery. The chain couples TRBV5-1 to TRBJ2-3; 7 bases agree with TRBD2. The TCR sequence derives from a boy in the first two years of life with a congenital heart defect but otherwise immunologically healthy. The sequenced sample was blood. CDR3 sequence reads: CASSQTSRQSDTQYF. CDR3 DNA sequence: TGCGCCAGCAGCCAGACTAGCAGGCAATCGGATACGCAGTATTTT.